Included here is one TCR beta chain sequence, with context. The CDR3 spans 12 residues. V dropped 4 bases and J dropped 4 bases, with 8 bases sitting between them. Germline V lookup: CDR1 SEHNR, CDR2 FQNEAQ (reference sequence). This entry belongs to a study of blood T cell repertoires in COVID-19. Across the whole study: The analysed material was cDNA or gDNA that came from T cells, B-cell-depleted T cells, or PBMCs.

TCRdb keeps only in-frame clones here, not all; method: immunoSEQ multiplex PCR. The sample includes around 120,000 clones, less than 95% of them seen just once. The specimen sequenced was peripheral blood. The chain couples TRBV7-9 to TRBJ2-7; D not certain. The source of this sequence is a human donor with active COVID-19. The donor label of this sample is uncertain. CDR3 residues: CASSSEIYEQYF. DNA of the CDR3: TGTGCCAGCAGCTCAGAAATTTACGAGCAGTACTTC. The variable domain in full, with the rest retrieved from reference TRBV7-9 and TRBJ2-7, is DTGVSQNPRHKITKRGQNVTFRCDPISEHNRLYWYRQTLGQGPEFLTYFQNEAQLEKSRLLSDRFSAERPKGSFSTLEIQRTEQGDSAMYLCASSSEIYEQYFGPGTRLTVT.